A selection of T cell receptor beta chains follows, all from one sample in a study of T-cell reconstitution after alpha-beta-depleted transplantation in children. MiXCR was run by TCRdb on the PCR reads, yielding one entry per CDR3 protein. The data contain approximately 400,000 distinct CDR3 sequences, about a tenth of them seen just once; the ten biggest clones take up over 4.5%. The material sequenced was PBMCs from the stem cell graft donor, taken from the stem cell graft. Receptor source: a human donor who donated a stem cell graft to a child with acute myeloid leukemia. Each CDR3 is given with its conserved first and last residue. The D gene is left open where the match is weak. Size values are once, few and many counts, or a class for expanded clones, and some rows have none.

j_call	v_call	clone_size	d_call	cdr3_aa	cdr3_nt
TRBJ2-2	TRBV5-6	few	.	CASSLEARNTGELFF	TGTGCCAGCAGCTTGGAGGCACGGAACACCGGGGAGCTGTTTTTT
TRBJ2-3	TRBV12-3/TRBV12-4	many	TRBD2	CATGGASTDTQYF	TGTGCTACGGGAGGGGCTAGCACAGATACGCAGTATTTT
TRBJ2-3	TRBV29-1	few	TRBD2	CSVGGREGAYTQYF	TGCAGCGTCGGGGGGCGGGAGGGCGCTTATACGCAGTATTTT
TRBJ2-5	TRBV7-7	few	TRBD2	CASSPGLAGAQETQYF	TGTGCTAGCAGCCCAGGACTAGCGGGGGCCCAAGAGACCCAGTACTTC
TRBJ2-3	TRBV11-2	many	TRBD2	CASSNGLAGASTDTQYF	TGTGCCAGCAGCAACGGACTAGCGGGGGCTAGCACAGATACGCAGTATTTT
TRBJ1-4	TRBV14	few	.	CASSQSNRFNEKLFF	TGTGCCAGCAGCCAATCGAACCGATTTAATGAAAAACTGTTTTTT
TRBJ2-7	TRBV18	few	.	CASSPQGVSSYEQYF	TGTGCCAGCTCACCACAGGGAGTAAGCTCCTACGAGCAGTACTTC
TRBJ1-2	TRBV6-5	many	.	CASQGKGLTF	TGTGCCAGCCAGGGAAAAGGGCTCACCTTC
TRBJ2-1	TRBV25-1	few	.	CASTGHNGNEQFF	TGTGCCAGCACAGGGCACAACGGCAATGAGCAGTTCTTC
TRBJ2-3	TRBV5-1	.	.	CASSLDGTFADTQYF	TGCGCCAGCAGCTTGGACGGGACTTTCGCAGATACGCAGTATTTT
TRBJ2-7	TRBV6-6	few	.	CASNGGFSYEQYF	TGTGCCAGCAACGGGGGCTTCAGTTACGAGCAGTACTTC
TRBJ2-1	TRBV7-9	.	.	CASSLVVGDNEQFF	TGTGCCAGCAGCTTAGTTGTGGGGGACAATGAGCAGTTCTTC
TRBJ2-2	TRBV7-6	.	TRBD1	CASTGTGGGTGELFF	TGTGCCAGCACCGGGACAGGGGGCGGCACCGGGGAGCTGTTTTTT
TRBJ1-1	TRBV27	.	.	CASSLNLGGTEAFF	TGTGCCAGCAGCCTAAATCTGGGAGGCACTGAAGCTTTCTTT
TRBJ2-3	TRBV5-4	.	.	CASSGGLWGTDTQYF	TGTGCCAGCAGCGGGGGACTGTGGGGGACAGATACGCAGTATTTT
TRBJ2-2	TRBV27	few	.	CASRTQPDSQNTGELFF	TGTGCCAGCAGAACTCAGCCGGACAGCCAGAACACCGGGGAGCTGTTTTTT
TRBJ1-2	TRBV5-5	.	.	CASSWGAGHLTYGYTF	TGTGCCAGCAGCTGGGGGGCAGGACATCTCACCTATGGCTACACCTTC
TRBJ2-3	TRBV3-1	.	.	CASSQGIRRGYTDTQYF	TGTGCCAGCAGCCAAGGGATTCGCAGGGGTTACACAGATACGCAGTATTTT
TRBJ2-1	TRBV10-3	few	TRBD2	CAISESITSGVYNEQFF	TGTGCCATCAGTGAGTCGATTACTAGCGGGGTATACAATGAGCAGTTCTTC
TRBJ1-4	TRBV12-3/TRBV12-4	few	.	CASTLEGLRGEKLFF	TGTGCCAGCACCCTAGAGGGGCTCAGAGGGGAAAAACTGTTTTTT
TRBJ2-1	TRBV29-1	.	.	CSVAGTAYNEQFF	TGCAGCGTTGCGGGGACGGCCTACAATGAGCAGTTCTTC
TRBJ2-1	TRBV29-1	many	TRBD1	CSAHRGSYNEQFF	TGCAGCGCACACAGGGGTTCCTACAATGAGCAGTTCTTC
TRBJ2-3	TRBV5-1	.	.	CASSQPGAGADTQYF	TGCGCCAGCAGCCAACCGGGGGCAGGGGCAGATACGCAGTATTTT